A selection of T cell receptor beta chains follows, all from one sample in a study of control samples from healthy donors and cancer patients. The method was immunoSEQ multiplex PCR; TCRdb's version includes in-frame clones alone and lacks a portion of them. The sample gives roughly 70,000 clones, 94% of which show up once; under 3.5% is in the top ten. Sequencing used blood. These receptor sequences come from a woman in her 30s in good health. Each CDR3 is given with its conserved first and last residue. Each record gives: D gene, J gene, clone size, V gene, CDR3 DNA, CDR3 protein. The D gene is left open where the match is weak. Clone size is stated in some rows and not others, as once, few, many or a class when expanded.

-	TRBJ1-3	-	TRBV4-1	TGCGCCAGCAGCCAAGATGAGGAGGGGTGGGGCACCATATATTTT	CASSQDEEGWGTIYF
-	TRBJ1-2	-	TRBV30	TGTGCCTGGAGTGTATCTTCGCTCTATGGCTACACCTTC	CAWSVSSLYGYTF
TRBD1	TRBJ1-2	-	TRBV6-5	TGTGCCAGCATCCCGGGACAGGGCTTTTATGGCTACACCTTC	CASIPGQGFYGYTF
-	TRBJ2-5	-	TRBV20-1	TGCAGTGCTAGTCGAGGGAGACTAAGACAAGAGACCCAGTACTTC	CSASRGRLRQETQYF
-	TRBJ1-6	once	TRBV12-3/TRBV12-4	TGTGCCAGCTCTCGGTCTCCCCTTTCACCCCTCCACTTT	CASSRSPLSPLHF
TRBD2	TRBJ2-1	few	TRBV5-4	TGTGCCAGCAGCGAGGGGGCGGGGGGGCCTTATAGTGAGCAGTTCTTC	CASSEGAGGPYSEQFF
-	TRBJ1-2	-	TRBV28	TGTGCCAGCAGTTTTCGGTCGAACTATGGCTACACCTTC	CASSFRSNYGYTF
-	TRBJ1-1	-	TRBV12-3/TRBV12-4	TGTGCCAGCAGTTTTAGGGCCAACACTGAAGCTTTCTTT	CASSFRANTEAFF
-	TRBJ2-2	-	TRBV7-6	TGTGCCAGCAGCCATCCTAACTCTTTACAGGGGAACACCGGGGAGCTGTTTTTT	CASSHPNSLQGNTGELFF
TRBD2	TRBJ2-5	-	TRBV3-1/TRBV3-2	TGTGCCAGCAGCCCCCCTGCTAGCGGGAATATGGGGACCCAGTACTTC	CASSPPASGNMGTQYF
TRBD2	TRBJ2-5	-	TRBV7-9	TGTGCCAGCAGCTTAGCCGGGAGGGCCGAAGAGACCCAGTACTTC	CASSLAGRAEETQYF
-	TRBJ2-5	-	TRBV7-7	TGTGCTACCACCGTTTGGGGGGAAGAGACCCAGTACTTC	CATTVWGEETQYF
-	TRBJ2-2	-	TRBV6-5	TGTGCCAGTACAGGGTCCGGGGAGCTGTTTTTT	CASTGSGELFF
-	TRBJ2-1	few	TRBV5-1	TGCGCCAGCAGCTTGGAGAGGGAGCAGTTCTTC	CASSLEREQFF
-	TRBJ1-4	-	TRBV6-5	TGTGCCAGCAGTTTCCTTCGGGAGGGAGAAAAACTGTTTTTT	CASSFLREGEKLFF
-	TRBJ1-2	-	TRBV9	TGTGCCAGCAGCGTAGAATCGGGGGGCTCCTATGGCTACACCTTC	CASSVESGGSYGYTF
TRBD1	TRBJ1-2	-	TRBV19	TGTGCCAGTAGTATGCCGTCACAGGGGGCGCCGGGCTACACCTTC	CASSMPSQGAPGYTF
TRBD2	TRBJ2-1	-	TRBV19	TGTGCCAGTAGCCGATTAGCGGGGGCTACCTACAATGAGCAGTTCTTC	CASSRLAGATYNEQFF
TRBD1	TRBJ1-3	-	TRBV11-1	TGTGCCAGCAGCACGCGGGACAGTGGAAACACCATATATTTT	CASSTRDSGNTIYF
-	TRBJ1-4	-	TRBV3-1/TRBV3-2	TGTGCCAGCAGCCAAGATTTCAGGGTTTTCGGGGTCGAAAAACTGTTTTTT	CASSQDFRVFGVEKLFF
TRBD1	TRBJ1-2	-	TRBV15	TGTGCCACCAGCAGAGGAGGGACAGAAGGCTACACCTTC	CATSRGGTEGYTF
-	TRBJ1-1	-	TRBV19	TGTGCCAGTAGTATTTCAGAAAACACTGAAGCTTTCTTT	CASSISENTEAFF
TRBD1	TRBJ1-1	-	TRBV11-2	TGTGCCAGCAGCCCGGACAGGGGGACTGAAGCTTTCTTT	CASSPDRGTEAFF
-	TRBJ2-3	-	TRBV6-6	TGTGCCACCCGTCGGGGGCAAAGCACAGATACGCAGTATTTT	CATRRGQSTDTQYF
-	TRBJ1-2	-	TRBV7-9	TGTGCCAGCAGCTCACAAACACAGGGTCTGGGTGGCTACACCTTC	CASSSQTQGLGGYTF
-	TRBJ1-1	-	TRBV7-6	TGTGCCAGCAGTAAATGGCGGACTTCAAACACTCAAGGGGTCCTGAACACTGAAGCTTTCTTT	CASSKWRTSNTQGVLNTEAFF
-	TRBJ1-1	-	TRBV28	TGTGCCAGCAGCCCGCCGGCCCTCATGAACACTGAAGCTTTCTTT	CASSPPALMNTEAFF
-	TRBJ2-2	-	TRBV7-7	TGTGCTAGCAGCCAATTGACAGCGAACACCGGGGAGCTGTTTTTT	CASSQLTANTGELFF
TRBD1	TRBJ1-4	-	TRBV15	TGTGCCACCAGACCGGAGGGGGCTTTCCGTGAAAAACTGTTTTTT	CATRPEGAFREKLFF
-	TRBJ2-7	-	TRBV6-5	TGTGCCAGCAGTCTAGCAGGGAGCTCCTACGAGCAGTACTTC	CASSLAGSSYEQYF
-	TRBJ2-1	-	TRBV9	TGTGCCAGCAGCGAGGCAACGGGCAACCTTGAGCAGTTCTTC	CASSEATGNLEQFF
-	TRBJ1-5	-	TRBV11-2	TGTGCCAGCAGCTTAGGACGGGGGCCGATCCAGCATTTT	CASSLGRGPIQHF
TRBD2	TRBJ2-2	-	TRBV3-1/TRBV3-2	TGTGCCAGCAGCCAAGGGAGCGGGGGTCTCCGTGCCGGGGAGCTGTTTTTT	CASSQGSGGLRAGELFF
TRBD1	TRBJ1-4	-	TRBV19	TGTGCCAGTAGTATAGACCCCGGGACAGGGGCCGAAAAACTGTTTTTT	CASSIDPGTGAEKLFF
-	TRBJ1-1	once	TRBV6-6	TGTGCCAGCAGTTACGGAAAGGGGAACGAAGCTTTCTTT	CASSYGKGNEAFF
-	TRBJ2-2	-	TRBV18	TGTGCCAGCTCACCCCCTTTTCAGGGGCGGGTCGGGGAGCTGTTTTTT	CASSPPFQGRVGELFF
-	TRBJ1-1	-	TRBV29-1	TGCAGCGTTGGTAGCATGAACACTGAAGCTTTCTTT	CSVGSMNTEAFF